Listed below are T cell receptor beta chains from one sample, sequenced in a study of shared clonotypes between healthy human individuals. Only in-frame clones appear in the TCRdb table, and some are missing; sequencing was by immunoSEQ multiplex PCR. The table lists 2 million to 2.5 million clones, around 92% of them singletons. The specimen was naive CD4+ T cells from PBMCs. The receptor set was obtained from a man in his late teens or twenties in good health. Some clones in this sample may be carry-over from other donors' samples. Both conserved end residues are part of each CDR3. Each record gives: CDR3 protein, CDR3 DNA, V gene, D gene, J gene. D genes are given only for firm matches.

CDR3 protein: CASSLEVYSNQPQHF; CDR3 DNA: TGTGCCAGCAGTTTAGAGGTTTATAGCAATCAGCCCCAGCATTTT; V gene: TRBV28; D gene: -; J gene: TRBJ1-5
CDR3 protein: CASSERGAGEKLFF; CDR3 DNA: TGTGCCAGCAGCGAACGGGGGGCTGGGGAAAAACTGTTTTTT; V gene: TRBV6-1; D gene: -; J gene: TRBJ1-4
CDR3 protein: CASSLTPGAGQGASPLHF; CDR3 DNA: TGTGCCAGCAGTTTAACCCCCGGGGCGGGACAGGGGGCTTCACCCCTCCACTTT; V gene: TRBV27; D gene: TRBD1; J gene: TRBJ1-6
CDR3 protein: CASTTGGRSQETQYF; CDR3 DNA: TGTGCCAGCACCACAGGCGGGAGATCCCAAGAGACCCAGTACTTC; V gene: TRBV5-4; D gene: TRBD2; J gene: TRBJ2-5
CDR3 protein: CSPTDGTAYF; CDR3 DNA: TGCAGTCCTACGGACGGGACCGCTTACTTT; V gene: TRBV20-1; D gene: -; J gene: TRBJ1-1
CDR3 protein: CASSSQGTGQPQHF; CDR3 DNA: TGTGCCAGCAGTTCACAGGGAACGGGTCAGCCCCAGCATTTT; V gene: TRBV6-6; D gene: -; J gene: TRBJ1-5
CDR3 protein: CASSYTGGQPQHF; CDR3 DNA: TGTGCCAGCAGCTACACGGGCGGGCAGCCCCAGCATTTT; V gene: TRBV7-9; D gene: -; J gene: TRBJ1-5
CDR3 protein: CASSRSTGTEQYF; CDR3 DNA: TGTGCCAGTAGCCGGAGTACGGGGACCGAGCAGTACTTC; V gene: TRBV19; D gene: -; J gene: TRBJ2-7
CDR3 protein: CASRTDGRVNQPQHF; CDR3 DNA: TGTGCCAGTAGAACCGACGGGCGCGTCAATCAGCCCCAGCATTTT; V gene: TRBV19; D gene: -; J gene: TRBJ1-5
CDR3 protein: CASSLLTHEAFF; CDR3 DNA: TGTGCCAGCAGCTTATTAACACATGAAGCTTTCTTT; V gene: TRBV7-2; D gene: -; J gene: TRBJ1-1